This TCR beta chain was sequenced in a study of cytomegalovirus exposure and HLA in healthy donors. V lost 1 base and J lost 4, with 13 bases in between. From germline, CDR1 is SGHAT and CDR2 FQNNGV. This CDR3 is built from 15 residues. Study findings and constraints: An apparent linkage of common viral pathogens to several of the most significant clusters emerged in a later analysis. Segments of the TCR beta V type were, in most cases, productive about 90% or about 30% of the time in an earlier analysis. Another analysis was done later, and it associated around 15,000 TCR beta sequences with HLA alleles at 0.05 false discovery rate. In vitro, three CMV-associated chains proved specific for CMV antigens.

Both 60 Vbeta primers and 13 Jbeta primers went into the PCR. Libraries were prepared by immunoSEQ multiplex PCR; TCRdb keeps only in-frame clonotypes and omits some of them. The table includes more than 95,000 clones, around four fifths detected once. For this clone: The target antigen is unknown.

The receptor's source is a man younger than 30 in good health and CMV-seropositive. The chain combines TRBV11-2 with TRBJ1-2; a weak D match, TRBD1 (6 bases). Sequenced sample: PBMCs. The CDR3 sequence is CASSLGRGWTYGYTF. For the CDR3, the DNA is TGTGCCAGCAGCTTAGGCAGGGGATGGACCTATGGCTACACCTTC.